Reported below is one T cell receptor beta chain. The antigen is not known. These data originate in a study of fetal regulatory T cell absence and autoimmunity. Study details: The IPEX patients lacked clinical diabetes but had exocrine pancreas autoimmunity. Points from the study as a whole: Broadly similar TRB gene family usage was seen in pancreas and cord blood. Pancreas TCRs were oligoclonally enriched versus cord blood, some clones over 95-fold.

Sequencing was at survey level. The protocol was immunoSEQ multiplex PCR, while the TCRdb copy is restricted to in-frame clones and leaves out a portion. The sample includes around 100,000 clones, about two thirds seen only once; the top ten take 2%. This TCR was recovered from a male donor with IPEX syndrome. The sample consisted of pancreas tissue.

DNA of the CDR3: TGCAGCGTCCCTCTAGCGGGAGGGCTCTACAATGAGCAGTTCTTC. This translates into CSVPLAGGLYNEQFF. V usage is TRBV29-1 and J usage is TRBJ2-1; 12 bases agree with TRBD2. Germline CDR1 and CDR2: SQVTM and ANQGSEA. The CDR3 has 15 amino acids. J was trimmed by 3 bases and V by 6 bases; bases with no gene match: 6.